One and the same sample provided the 28 T cell receptor beta chains below, sequenced in a study of cytomegalovirus exposure and HLA in healthy donors. Vbeta (60) and Jbeta (13) primers were used in the PCR. TCRdb's table, derived via immunoSEQ multiplex PCR, lists solely in-frame clones and lacks some. The table includes about 180,000 clones, roughly 82% detected once. The sample consisted of PBMCs. The origin of the receptors is a man aged 40-55 years in good health and CMV-seronegative.

In this sample, this clone turned up a few times. The chain is built from TRBV18 and TRBJ2-7; D may be TRBD2 (5 bases). Looked up from germline, CDR1 is KGHSH and CDR2 is LQKENI. The CDR3 is made up of 14 amino acids. Trimming shortened V by 5 bases and J by 2 bases, and 13 bases separated the two germline ends. The CDR3 DNA follows: TGTGCCAGCTCAGGTTCTAGCTCCACCTACGAGCAGTACTTC. It is translated as CASSGSSSTYEQYF.

On this clone: The junction departs from germline at one end; a sequencing error may be responsible. J is TRBJ2-7 and V is TRBV7-7, with TRBD2 as a possible D gene (7 bases). The germline gives CDR1 SSHAT, CDR2 FNYEAQ (reference sequence). The CDR3 is made up of 14 amino acids. Here the CDR3 DNA reads TGTGCTAGCAGCTACAGGGAGGGCTTCTACGAGCAGTACTTC. Amino acids: CASSYREGFYEQYF.

This clone was found once. This rearrangement joins TRBV29-1 to TRBJ1-1; D perhaps matches TRBD1 (6 bases). The germline gives CDR1 SQVTM, CDR2 ANQGSEA. The CDR3 consists of 12 residues. V lost 7 bases and J 6 bases, leaving 15 bases between the germline ends. DNA for the CDR3: TGCAGCGACCGAACAGGGAGACCTGAAGCTTTCTTT. Amino acid sequence: CSDRTGRPEAFF.

V usage is TRBV7-8 and J usage is TRBJ1-1; D may be TRBD1 (6 bases). V shed 6 bases and J shed 1 base, with 9 bases lying between them. This CDR3 region has 13 residues. Per germline, CDR1 SGHVS and CDR2 FQNEAQ. This CDR3 reads CASRLTGNTEAFF. The CDR3 DNA is TGTGCCAGCAGGCTGACAGGGAACACTGAAGCTTTCTTT.

V gene TRBV6-5 combines with J gene TRBJ1-2; D uncertain. Germline assignment: CDR1 MNHEY and CDR2 SVGAGI. The CDR3 contains 14 residues. V lost 2 bases and J lost 2, with 9 bases in between. CDR3 amino acids: CASSYRGENYGYTF. CDR3 sequence (DNA): TGTGCCAGCAGTTACCGGGGTGAAAACTATGGCTACACCTTC.

The chain employs TRBV7-9 and TRBJ2-7; D unresolved. V shed 5 bases and J shed 0 bases, with 14 bases lying between them. The germline gives CDR1 SEHNR, CDR2 FQNEAQ (reference sequence). The CDR3 sequence is 15 residues long. CDR3 amino acids: CASSPPDRSSYEQYF. The CDR3, as DNA: TGTGCCAGCAGCCCCCCGGATAGGAGCTCCTACGAGCAGTACTTC.

The chain is built from TRBV5-5 and TRBJ2-5; D not certain. V gave up 0 bases and J gave up 4 bases, with 4 bases separating them. CDR3 length: 12 residues. Germline lookup yields CDR1 SGHKS and CDR2 YYEKEE (reference sequence). The CDR3 sequence: CASSLARETQYF. The CDR3 DNA sequence: TGTGCCAGCAGCTTGGCCAGAGAGACCCAGTACTTC.

The gene calls are TRBV4-3 and TRBJ2-5, with D possibly TRBD2 on 6 matching bases. The CDR3 sequence is 12 residues long. Germline V gene sequence: CDR1 LGHNA, CDR2 YSLEER. Trimming pared 4 bases from V and 7 bases from J, leaving 10 bases between. This chain's CDR3 is CASSPTGVTQYF. The CDR3 DNA is TGCGCCAGCAGCCCCACGGGGGTGACCCAGTACTTC.

This chain joins TRBV4-2 and TRBJ1-5; the D is unclear. Germline CDR1 is LGHNA and CDR2 is YNFKEQ. The CDR3 is made up of 15 amino acids. Trimming stripped 1 base from V and 2 bases from J, with 9 bases between. The CDR3 protein is CASSQAEQRNQPQHF. The CDR3, as DNA: TGTGCCAGCAGCCAAGCCGAACAGCGCAATCAGCCCCAGCATTTT.

This clone was seen a handful of times. The rearrangement joins TRBV4-1 to TRBJ1-5; D not resolved. Germline V gives CDR1 MGHRA, CDR2 YSYEKL. V shed 1 base and J shed 6 bases, with 13 bases lying between them. The CDR3 is 15 residues long. In nucleotides, the CDR3 is TGCGCCAGCAGCCAAGGGTCGGTGGGAGGTCAGCCCCAGCATTTT. Amino acid sequence: CASSQGSVGGQPQHF.

On this clone: A read error may account for a junction end that differs from germline. The V and J genes are TRBV30 and TRBJ2-7; weak D call: TRBD2 (5 bases). The CDR3 sequence is 12 residues long. Germline loops: CDR1 GTSNPN, CDR2 SVGIG (reference sequence). CDR3 DNA sequence: TGTGCTTGGAGCCCGGACGAGGGAGAGCAGTACTTC. This encodes CAWSPDEGEQYF.

The chain joins TRBV28 to TRBJ2-5, with D tentatively TRBD2 (7 bases). Trimming removed 8 bases from V and 5 bases from J, with 24 bases in between. CDR1 MDHEN and CDR2 SYDVKM come from the germline V gene. CDR3 length: 16 residues. CDR3 amino acids: CASEWRGPRGGETQYF. As DNA, the CDR3 is TGTGCCAGCGAGTGGCGGGGGCCCCGGGGAGGTGAGACCCAGTACTTC. Full variable domain (rest looked up from reference TRBV28 and TRBJ2-5): DVKVTQSSRYLVKRTGEKVFLECVQDMDHENMFWYRQDPGLGLRLIYFSYDVKMKEKGDIPEGYSVSREKKERFSLILESASTNQTSMYLCASEWRGPRGGETQYFGPGTRLLVL.

The rearrangement joins TRBV4-1 to TRBJ2-3; 9 positions agree with TRBD1. CDR3 length equals 16 residues. Germline CDR1 MGHRA, CDR2 YSYEKL. J was trimmed by 3 bases and V by 1 base; bases with no gene match: 5. Here the CDR3 DNA reads TGCGCCAGCAGCCAAGCACAGGGGGCGAGTACAGATACGCAGTATTTT. Encoded protein: CASSQAQGASTDTQYF.

The V call is TRBV30, the J call TRBJ1-2; a possible D gene is TRBD1 (5 bases). Germline V gene sequence: CDR1 GTSNPN, CDR2 SVGIG (reference sequence). CDR3 length: 13 amino acids. Trimming left V 3 bases short and J 0 bases short, with 8 bases between. CDR3 DNA sequence: TGTGCCTGGAGGCCGACAGCTAACTATGGCTACACCTTC. Its protein product is CAWRPTANYGYTF. The variable domain in full, completed from reference TRBV30 and TRBJ1-2, reads SQTIHQWPATLVQPVGSPLSLECTVEGTSNPNLYWYRQAAGRGLQLLFYSVGIGQISSEVPQNLSASRPQDRQFILSSKKLLLSDSGFYLCAWRPTANYGYTFGSGTRLTVV.

The chain couples TRBV2 to TRBJ1-5, with D possibly matching TRBD1 (5 bases). V gave up 8 bases and J gave up 5 bases, with 13 bases separating them. The CDR3 extends over 13 amino acids. Germline assignment: CDR1 SNHLY and CDR2 FYNNEI. CDR3 sequence: CASARGEDQPQHF. In nucleotides, the CDR3 is TGTGCCAGCGCCAGAGGGGAGGATCAGCCCCAGCATTTT.

This chain connects TRBV25-1 to TRBJ2-2; unclear D gene. The V end lost 4 bases, the J end lost 5 bases, and 14 bases lay between the germline ends. This CDR3 is built from 15 residues. Germline values: CDR1 MGHDK, CDR2 SYGVNS. The CDR3 loop reads CASSGYYLRTGELFF. The CDR3 region has the DNA TGTGCCAGCAGTGGTTACTATTTACGGACCGGGGAGCTGTTTTTT.

The V gene is TRBV28, the J gene TRBJ1-1; D unresolved. V shed 5 bases and J shed 6 bases, with 16 bases lying between them. From germline, CDR1 is MDHEN and CDR2 SYDVKM. The CDR3 has 14 residues. CDR3: CASSPHSGTAEAFF. The DNA for the CDR3 is TGTGCCAGCAGTCCCCACAGTGGCACGGCTGAAGCTTTCTTT.

The chain employs TRBV9 and TRBJ1-6; D is perhaps TRBD1 (5 bases). Trimming shortened V by 0 bases and J by 7 bases, and 17 bases separated the two germline ends. Germline lookup yields CDR1 SGDLS and CDR2 YYNGEE. This CDR3 spans 17 amino acids. CDR3 sequence (DNA): TGTGCCAGCAGCGTAGCTCCGGGGGGTGGGGGGAATTCACCCCTCCACTTT. This gives the protein CASSVAPGGGGNSPLHF.

The chain recombines TRBV30 with TRBJ1-6, with D unclear. Trimming removed 1 base at V and 14 bases at J, with 9 bases between. In germline, CDR1 is GTSNPN, CDR2 SVGIG (reference sequence). The CDR3 runs 11 residues. The DNA of the CDR3 is TGTGCCTGGAGTGCCCCCGGGACCCTCCACTTT. Its protein is CAWSAPGTLHF.

The rearrangement joins TRBV18 to TRBJ2-7; D may be TRBD1 (5 bases). V was cut by 8 bases and J by 0 bases, with 14 bases left in between. Germline lookup yields CDR1 KGHSH and CDR2 LQKENI. The CDR3 is made up of 14 amino acids. The CDR3 DNA sequence: TGTGCCAGCCGAAGCCTGGACAACTCCTACGAGCAGTACTTC. Protein product: CASRSLDNSYEQYF.

The chain employs TRBV4-1 and TRBJ2-3, with TRBD1 as a possible D gene (5 bases). The CDR3 consists of 16 residues. CDR1 MGHRA and CDR2 YSYEKL come from the germline V gene. V lost 4 bases and J 1 base, leaving 15 bases between the germline ends. For the CDR3, the DNA is TGCGCCAGCAGCCGGGGTGGGGCTCCTCGCACAGATACGCAGTATTTT. This translates into CASSRGGAPRTDTQYF.

The J gene is TRBJ1-1, the V gene TRBV9; 7 bases fit TRBD1. The CDR3 covers 17 residues. The V and J ends lost 4 bases and 2 bases, in that order; junction bases with no gene match: 14. CDR1 is SGDLS, CDR2 YYNGEE, per germline. This CDR3 reads CASSLREGTGANTEAFF. Written as DNA, the CDR3 is TGTGCCAGCAGCCTTCGAGAGGGCACAGGGGCTAACACTGAAGCTTTCTTT.

The chain couples TRBV2 to TRBJ2-4, with 7 nucleotides matching TRBD1. The CDR3 length is 16 residues. The V gene's germline CDR1 is SNHLY and CDR2 FYNNEI. V lost 2 bases, J lost 4 bases, and 8 bases stayed unmatched. CDR3 bases: TGTGCCAGCAGTGAACAGGGGACAGCTCCTAAAAACATTCAGTACTTC. It translates to CASSEQGTAPKNIQYF.

In this sample, this clone turned up a few times. The chain links TRBV18 to TRBJ2-6, with 11 nucleotides matching TRBD1. The CDR3 consists of 20 residues. CDR1 is KGHSH and CDR2 is LQKENI in the germline V gene. With V trimmed by 1 base and J by 0 bases, 8 bases remained unmatched. The CDR3 nucleotides are TGTGCCAGCTCACCACTGCCGTCCGGGACAGGGGGCTCTGGGGCCAACGTCCTGACTTTC. This translates into CASSPLPSGTGGSGANVLTF.

The rearrangement uses TRBV30 and TRBJ2-1; perhaps TRBD2 as D (7 bases). There are 15 residues in the CDR3. Trimming removed 6 bases at V and 3 bases at J, with 18 bases between. Germline loops: CDR1 GTSNPN, CDR2 SVGIG (reference sequence). Here the CDR3 DNA reads TGTGCCTGCCTACATAGGGGGGGTATCTACAATGAGCAGTTCTTC. Residues: CACLHRGGIYNEQFF.

V usage is TRBV5-1 and J usage is TRBJ2-1; tentative D call: TRBD2 (5 bases). V was clipped by 3 bases and J by 2 bases, with 15 bases between them. Germline V gene sequence: CDR1 SGHRS, CDR2 YFSETQ. The CDR3 loop spans 16 amino acids. The chain's CDR3 is CASSSDSAVTYNEQFF. CDR3 sequence (DNA): TGCGCCAGCAGCTCTGACTCAGCGGTCACCTACAATGAGCAGTTCTTC.

The chain has TRBV28 and TRBJ2-1; possibly TRBD2 for D (6 bases). Germline loops: CDR1 MDHEN, CDR2 SYDVKM. The CDR3 extends over 16 amino acids. Trimming took 6 bases from V and 0 from J, leaving 15 bases between them. DNA for the CDR3: TGTGCCAGCAGAAGAGCGGGTTCAAGCTCCTACAATGAGCAGTTCTTC. It translates to CASRRAGSSSYNEQFF.

The chain has TRBV5-4 and TRBJ2-1; unclear D gene. Germline V gene lookup returns CDR1 SGHNT and CDR2 YYREEE (reference sequence). V gave up 0 bases and J gave up 7 bases, with 11 bases separating them. The CDR3 has 14 residues. CDR3 nucleotide sequence: TGTGCCAGCAGCTTGGGGAAGGTCGGGAATGAGCAGTTCTTC. This translates into CASSLGKVGNEQFF.